The 26 T cell receptor beta chains reported below all come from one sample, sequenced in a study of cytomegalovirus exposure and HLA in healthy donors. Amplification used 60 Vbeta primers and 13 Jbeta primers. Only in-frame clones appear in the TCRdb table, and some are missing; sequencing was by immunoSEQ multiplex PCR. The sample table includes about 140,000 clones. Material for sequencing was PBMCs. These receptors were obtained from a woman younger than 35 in good health and CMV-seronegative.

V gene TRBV7-9 combines with J gene TRBJ2-7; 10 nucleotides align to TRBD2. J gave up 4 bases and V 5 bases, and 11 bases lay outside the gene matches. The germline V gene encodes CDR1 SEHNR and CDR2 FQNEAQ (reference sequence). This CDR3 has 16 residues. The chain's CDR3 is CASSTPRASGSYEQYF. DNA of the CDR3: TGTGCCAGCAGCACCCCCCGGGCTAGCGGGAGTTACGAGCAGTACTTC. Full variable domain (outside the CDR3, taken from reference TRBV7-9 and TRBJ2-7): DTGVSQNPRHKITKRGQNVTFRCDPISEHNRLYWYRQTLGQGPEFLTYFQNEAQLEKSRLLSDRFSAERPKGSFSTLEIQRTEQGDSAMYLCASSTPRASGSYEQYFGPGTRLTVT.

The chain uses TRBV5-1 and TRBJ2-6; a weak D match, TRBD2 (5 bases). Germline values: CDR1 SGHRS, CDR2 YFSETQ. The CDR3 is made up of 17 amino acids. V lost 6 bases, J lost 1 base, and 17 bases lay in between. In DNA, the CDR3 is TGCGCCAGCACCCTTGGTGGCGGGCCGTCTGGGGCCAACGTCCTGACTTTC. It specifies CASTLGGGPSGANVLTF.

This sequence joins TRBV10-3 and TRBJ2-7; TRBD2 matches 8 bases. Germline CDR1 reads ENHRY; CDR2 reads SYGVKD. This CDR3 has 15 amino acids. The ends lost 4 bases at V and 5 bases at J; junction bases unmatched: 10. CDR3 DNA sequence: TGTGCCATCAGTGGGATTAGCGGGACGGCGGACGAGCAGTACTTC. Translating gives CAISGISGTADEQYF.

The rearrangement joins TRBV4-1 to TRBJ2-1; 10 bases map to TRBD2. V shed 3 bases and J 15 bases; nucleotides not matched to a gene: 20. Per germline, CDR1 MGHRA and CDR2 YSYEKL. CDR3 length: 17 residues. The CDR3 loop reads CASSQESSGRRNGIPFF. DNA for the CDR3: TGCGCCAGCAGCCAGGAGTCTAGCGGGAGAAGGAACGGAATCCCGTTCTTC.

The V and J genes are TRBV9 and TRBJ2-1; D gene unclear. This CDR3 contains 12 residues. The germline CDR1 and CDR2 sequences are SGDLS and YYNGEE. V lost 4 bases and J lost 6, with 8 bases in between. The CDR3 DNA reads TGTGCCAGCAGCCCGGGTGTCAATGAGCAGTTCTTC. Amino acids: CASSPGVNEQFF.

V and J are TRBV28 and TRBJ1-1; 7 bases agree with TRBD1. After removal of 7 bases from V and 5 bases from J, the junction contained 4 bases not matched to a gene. Germline CDR1 MDHEN, CDR2 SYDVKM. This CDR3 has 12 residues. The CDR3 DNA is TGTGCCAGCATGGCACAGGGGACTGAAGCTTTCTTT. Translated, it gives CASMAQGTEAFF. Full variable domain (rest looked up from reference TRBV28 and TRBJ1-1): DVKVTQSSRYLVKRTGEKVFLECVQDMDHENMFWYRQDPGLGLRLIYFSYDVKMKEKGDIPEGYSVSREKKERFSLILESASTNQTSMYLCASMAQGTEAFFGQGTRLTVV.

Here the CDR3 reads CATTETGGKNYGYTF. The CDR3 nucleotides read TGTGCCACCACCGAAACAGGTGGGAAGAACTATGGCTACACCTTC. The V call is TRBV6-1, the J call TRBJ1-2; TRBD1 is a possible D gene (5 bases). V was clipped by 10 bases and J by 2 bases, with 20 bases between them. From germline, CDR1 is MNHNS and CDR2 SASEGT. The CDR3 length is 15 residues.

This sequence joins TRBV19 and TRBJ2-2; unclear D gene. CDR1 is LNHDA, CDR2 SQIVND, per germline (reference sequence). V was trimmed by 3 bases and J by 4 bases, leaving 6 bases between them. This CDR3 contains 13 residues. The DNA for the CDR3 is TGTGCCAGTAGTATTTCCCGCACCGGGGAGCTGTTTTTT. Protein sequence: CASSISRTGELFF. The full variable domain, rest sourced from reference TRBV19 and TRBJ2-2, is DGGITQSPKYLFRKEGQNVTLSCEQNLNHDAMYWYRQDPGQGLRLIYYSQIVNDFQKGDIAEGYSVSREKKESFPLTVTSAQKNPTAFYLCASSISRTGELFFGEGSRLTVL.

This sequence joins TRBV25-1 and TRBJ1-5; the D gene is possibly TRBD1 (5 bases). Between the trimmed V and J ends, which lost 6 bases and 7 bases, there was a span of 13 bases. Germline assignment: CDR1 MGHDK and CDR2 SYGVNS. The CDR3 totals 13 residues. The CDR3 here is CASSQGTRQPQHF. CDR3 DNA sequence: TGTGCCAGCAGCCAGGGTACGCGACAGCCCCAGCATTTT.

The rearrangement joins TRBV7-8 to TRBJ1-5; the D gene is possibly TRBD1 (6 bases). V was trimmed by 0 bases and J by 5 bases, leaving 11 bases between them. The CDR3 is made up of 15 amino acids. The germline CDR1 and CDR2 sequences are SGHVS and FQNEAQ. CDR3 nucleotides: TGTGCCAGCAGCTTAGCGGGGGCTCGGGATCAGCCCCAGCATTTT. Its protein product is CASSLAGARDQPQHF. The full variable domain, with the rest looked up from reference TRBV7-8 and TRBJ1-5, is GAGVSQSPRYKVAKRGQDVALRCDPISGHVSLFWYQQALGQGPEFLTYFQNEAQLDKSGLPSDRFFAERPEGSVSTLKIQRTQQEDSAVYLCASSLAGARDQPQHFGDGTRLSIL.

The chain carries TRBV27 and TRBJ1-1; 8 bases fit TRBD1. V was clipped by 4 bases and J by 0 bases; unmatched bases: 16. The CDR3 is 19 amino acids. Germline CDR1 reads MNHEY; CDR2 reads SMNVEV (reference sequence). This CDR3 is CASSSSDGTGTFMNTEAFF. The CDR3 DNA follows: TGTGCCAGCAGTTCTAGTGATGGGACAGGAACCTTCATGAACACTGAAGCTTTCTTT.

The rearrangement links TRBV7-2 to TRBJ1-3; D may be TRBD1 (5 bases). This CDR3 is 16 amino acids long. The ends were cut back, 0 bases at V and 0 bases at J, with 9 bases in the middle. Germline loops: CDR1 SGHTA, CDR2 FQGNSA. The CDR3 region has the DNA TGTGCCAGCAGCTTAGCGCAGGGATCCTCTGGAAACACCATATATTTT. It yields the protein CASSLAQGSSGNTIYF. The complete variable domain, with remaining parts taken from reference TRBV7-2 and TRBJ1-3, reads GAGVSQSPSNKVTEKGKDVELRCDPISGHTALYWYRQSLGQGLEFLIYFQGNSAPDKSGLPSDRFSAERTGGSVSTLTIQRTQQEDSAVYLCASSLAQGSSGNTIYFGEGSWLTVV.

CDR3 DNA: TGTGCCAGCAGCTTGGTCGGGGGAGACATTCAGTACTTC. Translation gives CASSLVGGDIQYF. The gene calls are TRBV5-5 and TRBJ2-4; D possibly corresponds to TRBD2 (6 bases). The length of the CDR3 is 13 residues. The germline V and J ends were trimmed by 0 bases and 8 bases, with 9 bases remaining between them. Germline V gene lookup returns CDR1 SGHKS and CDR2 YYEKEE (reference sequence).

The rearrangement joins TRBV11-2 to TRBJ2-7; the match to TRBD1 covers 8 bases. V was pared by 5 bases and J by 3 bases, with 6 bases of the junction left unmatched. The CDR3 length is 14 residues. CDR1 is SGHAT and CDR2 is FQNNGV in the germline V gene. The chain's CDR3 is CASSLDRVVYEQYF. CDR3 nucleotides: TGTGCCAGCAGCCTGGACAGGGTGGTCTACGAGCAGTACTTC.

The chain carries TRBV6-6 and TRBJ1-2; 9 bases map to TRBD1. The CDR3 runs 15 residues. Per germline, CDR1 MNHNY and CDR2 SVGAGI (reference sequence). Trimming cost V 4 bases and J 5 bases; bases outside gene matches: 8. Here the CDR3 reads CASSSNTGGFYGYTF. Here the CDR3 DNA reads TGTGCCAGCAGTTCGAACACAGGGGGCTTTTATGGCTACACCTTC.

The chain recombines TRBV11-2 with TRBJ1-1; D gene ambiguous. V lost 5 bases, J lost 4 bases, and 11 bases lay in between. Germline CDR1 SGHAT, CDR2 FQNNGV. The CDR3 covers 13 residues. CDR3 protein: CASSPQAGTEAFF. The CDR3 region has the DNA TGTGCCAGCAGCCCGCAGGCGGGCACTGAAGCTTTCTTT.

The chain joins TRBV5-6 to TRBJ1-2; 8 bases are a match to TRBD1. CDR3 length: 14 residues. The V gene end was trimmed by 1 base and the J gene end by 8 bases; junction bases not matched to a gene: 7. Germline CDR1 is SGHDT and CDR2 is YYEEEE. CDR3 sequence: CASSLFQGAEGYTF. DNA for the CDR3: TGTGCCAGCAGCTTGTTTCAGGGGGCGGAGGGCTACACCTTC.

The chain recombines TRBV5-4 with TRBJ2-1; TRBD2 aligns across 11 bases. Germline values: CDR1 SGHNT, CDR2 YYREEE (reference sequence). The CDR3 spans 18 residues. V shed 4 bases, J shed 1 base, and the junction held 10 bases outside the gene matches. Here the CDR3 reads CASSRALAGEASYNEQFF. As DNA, the CDR3 is TGTGCCAGCAGCCGGGCACTAGCGGGAGAAGCGTCCTACAATGAGCAGTTCTTC.

This chain uses TRBV18 with TRBJ2-5; D is perhaps TRBD1 (5 bases). V was trimmed by 6 bases and J by 4 bases, leaving 18 bases between them. The CDR3 sequence is 15 residues long. Germline V gives CDR1 KGHSH, CDR2 LQKENI. CDR3 region: CASSFKGFWAETQYF. The CDR3 nucleotides read TGTGCCAGCTCGTTCAAGGGGTTCTGGGCAGAGACCCAGTACTTC.

The chain joins TRBV7-7 to TRBJ2-1, with D unresolved. The germline V and J ends were trimmed by 2 bases and 4 bases, with 6 bases remaining between them. There are 13 residues in the CDR3. The V gene's germline CDR1 is SSHAT and CDR2 FNYEAQ (reference sequence). The CDR3 loop reads CASSLSEYNEQFF. Here the CDR3 DNA reads TGTGCCAGCAGCTTATCAGAATACAATGAGCAGTTCTTC.

The chain combines TRBV7-2 with TRBJ1-1; 7 bases fit TRBD1. From germline, CDR1 is SGHTA and CDR2 FQGNSA. The length of the CDR3 is 14 residues. J was trimmed by 1 base and V by 4 bases; bases with no gene match: 3. The CDR3 DNA follows: TGTGCCAGCAGCTCCGGGACAGAGAACACTGAAGCTTTCTTT. Its translation: CASSSGTENTEAFF.

CDR3 coding DNA: TGTGCCAGCAGCTTAAGCGGGAAGACCTACAATGAGCAGTTCTTC. Amino acid sequence: CASSLSGKTYNEQFF. The chain has TRBV7-3 and TRBJ2-1; D is possibly TRBD2 (6 bases). The germline gives CDR1 SGHTA, CDR2 FQGTGA. The CDR3 has 15 amino acids. Trimming left V 1 base short and J 2 bases short, with 9 bases between.

The chain employs TRBV15 and TRBJ1-1; D is perhaps TRBD1 (6 bases). CDR3 length equals 15 residues. Trimming pared 5 bases from V and 1 base from J, leaving 14 bases between. Germline V gene sequence: CDR1 LNHNV, CDR2 YYDKDF (reference sequence). The CDR3 DNA reads TGTGCCACCAGCCCGATCACAGGGAAGAACACTGAAGCTTTCTTT. Protein sequence: CATSPITGKNTEAFF.

This chain links TRBV27 with TRBJ2-7; D might be TRBD1 (5 bases). This CDR3 has 13 amino acids. Trimming took 4 bases from V and 4 from J, leaving 11 bases between them. Germline CDR1 is MNHEY and CDR2 is SMNVEV (reference sequence). The CDR3 DNA is TGTGCCAGCAGTTACTTCACAGGTTACGAGCAGTACTTC. Translating it yields CASSYFTGYEQYF.

The chain employs TRBV2 and TRBJ2-2; a possible D gene is TRBD1 (5 bases). Germline lookup yields CDR1 SNHLY and CDR2 FYNNEI. There are 13 residues in the CDR3. Trimming left V 5 bases short and J 6 bases short, with 10 bases between. Here the CDR3 reads CASSPQGSGELFF. CDR3 in DNA: TGTGCCAGCAGTCCGCAGGGCTCCGGGGAGCTGTTTTTT.

This chain joins TRBV11-2 and TRBJ2-1, with 9 bases lining up with TRBD2. The V segment lost 1 base and the J segment 5 bases; nucleotides outside the gene matches: 3. Germline CDR1 and CDR2: SGHAT and FQNNGV. CDR3 size: 15 residues. CDR3 region: CASSLASGMNNEQFF. DNA of the CDR3: TGTGCCAGCAGCTTAGCTAGCGGGATGAACAATGAGCAGTTCTTC. Complete variable domain (other parts from reference TRBV11-2 and TRBJ2-1): EAGVAQSPRYKIIEKRQSVAFWCNPISGHATLYWYQQILGQGPKLLIQFQNNGVVDDSQLPKDRFSAERLKGVDSTLKIQPAKLEDSAVYLCASSLASGMNNEQFFGPGTRLTVL.